One and the same sample provided the 26 T cell receptor beta chains below, sequenced in a study of T cell repertoires in cytomegalovirus infection. Antigen specificity for these receptors is unknown. TCRdb analysed the reads with MiXCR anew, one entry per CDR3 protein. The sample has 640,000 or so distinct CDR3 sequences, around 35% seen once; the top ten hold 15% to 20%. The sample was cultured PBMCs, taken from culture after CMV antigen stimulation. These receptors originate from a human donor in good health (CMV status not recorded). Some clones in this sample may be carry-over from other donors' samples.

This clonotype has at least ten counts. The V and J genes are TRBV7-2 and TRBJ2-7; perhaps TRBD2 as D (5 bases). The V end was cut by 5 bases, the J end by 1 base, with 15 bases between. Per germline, CDR1 SGHTA and CDR2 FQGNSA. This CDR3 has 15 residues. CDR3 sequence (DNA): TGTGCCAGCAGCCCTAGGGCGGACTTTTCCTACGAGCAGTACTTC. Translated, it gives CASSPRADFSYEQYF.

The J gene is TRBJ2-5, the V gene TRBV27; a weak D match, TRBD2 (6 bases). CDR1 and CDR2 (germline): MNHEY, SMNVEV (reference sequence). The CDR3 sequence is 15 residues long. Trimming stripped 4 bases from V and 3 bases from J, with 15 bases between. CDR3 nucleotides: TGTGCCAGCAGTTCCCTTGGGGGGTTGGAAGAGACCCAGTACTTC. It translates to CASSSLGGLEETQYF.

The table lists this clonotype with a few counts. This chain joins TRBV5-1 and TRBJ2-7, with a possible D match to TRBD1 (6 bases). This CDR3 has 15 amino acids. CDR1 and CDR2 from the germline V gene are SGHRS and YFSETQ. V was cut by 1 base and J by 2 bases, with 13 bases left in between. The CDR3 loop reads CASSLLADSAYEQYF. As DNA, the CDR3 is TGCGCCAGCAGCTTGTTGGCGGACAGTGCCTACGAGCAGTACTTC.

The rearrangement links TRBV9 to TRBJ2-1, with no clear D. The CDR3 is 13 residues long. Germline lookup yields CDR1 SGDLS and CDR2 YYNGEE. V lost 0 bases and J lost 3, with 4 bases in between. The CDR3 loop is CASSVVSYNEQFF. In nucleotides, the CDR3 is TGTGCCAGCAGCGTAGTCAGCTACAATGAGCAGTTCTTC. Supplemented by reference TRBV9 and TRBJ2-1, the full variable domain reads DSGVTQTPKHLITATGQRVTLRCSPRSGDLSVYWYQQSLDQGLQFLIQYYNGEERAKGNILERFSAQQFPDLHSELNLSSLELGDSALYFCASSVVSYNEQFFGPGTRLTVL.

The chain couples TRBV6-6 to TRBJ2-1; possibly TRBD1 or TRBD2 for D (5 bases each). Per germline, CDR1 MNHNY and CDR2 SVGAGI (reference sequence). The ends were cut back, 2 bases at V and 2 bases at J, with 13 bases in the middle. The CDR3 runs to 16 residues. Here the CDR3 DNA reads TGTGCCAGCAGTTACCCCACGGGACCCGCCTACAATGAGCAGTTCTTC. Amino acid sequence: CASSYPTGPAYNEQFF.

The V gene is TRBV5-4, the J gene TRBJ1-4; perhaps TRBD1 as D (5 bases). Trimming stripped 4 bases from V and 4 bases from J, with 11 bases between. The germline V gene encodes CDR1 SGHNT and CDR2 YYREEE (reference sequence). This CDR3 is built from 14 residues. Here the CDR3 DNA reads TGTGCCAGCAGCCTGGGGCGCCTTAATGAAAAACTGTTTTTT. Translation: CASSLGRLNEKLFF.

Only a few counts were recorded for this clonotype. The V and J genes are TRBV20-1 and TRBJ2-3; D ambiguous. V lost 2 bases, J lost 2 bases, and 8 bases lay in between. There are 13 residues in the CDR3. CDR1 is DFQATT, CDR2 SNEGSKA, per germline (reference sequence). In DNA, the CDR3 is TGCAGTGCTAGACCTACAAACACAGATACGCAGTATTTT. Amino acid sequence: CSARPTNTDTQYF.

This clonotype has just one count. The CDR3 coding sequence is TGTGCCAGCAGCCGTACGGGACGGCAGTATTTT. It translates to CASSRTGRQYF. The rearrangement uses TRBV14 and TRBJ2-3; perhaps D is TRBD1 or TRBD2 (5 bases each). The V end was cut by 4 bases, the J end by 11 bases, with 10 bases between. Germline V gene sequence: CDR1 SGHDN, CDR2 FVKESK. This CDR3 contains 11 residues.

J is TRBJ2-6 and V is TRBV6-2 or TRBV6-3; 11 bases fit TRBD2. V lost 8 bases, J lost 0 bases, and 6 bases stayed unmatched. Per germline, CDR1 MNHEY and CDR2 SVGEGT. The CDR3 is 17 amino acids. The CDR3 DNA sequence: TGTGCCAGCTGCGGACTAGCGGGCTTCTCTGGGGCCAACGTCCTGACTTTC. This translates into CASCGLAGFSGANVLTF.

This clonotype was counted between two and nine times. The V call is TRBV11-2, the J call TRBJ2-2; TRBD2 matches at 11 bases. Trimming cost V 5 bases and J 3 bases; bases outside gene matches: 5. CDR1 and CDR2 from the germline V gene are SGHAT and FQNNGV. The CDR3 has 16 amino acids. The CDR3 loop is CASSPVSGRDTGELFF. CDR3 bases: TGTGCCAGCAGCCCGGTTAGCGGGAGGGACACCGGGGAGCTGTTTTTT.

The gene calls are TRBV6-2 or TRBV6-3 and TRBJ1-1; D perhaps matches TRBD1 (6 bases). The CDR3 has 16 amino acids. V was pared by 0 bases and J by 7 bases, with 18 bases between. Germline V gene data show CDR1 as MNHEY and CDR2 as SVGEGT. The CDR3 reads CASSYSQGTITLEAFF. The CDR3 DNA reads TGTGCCAGCAGTTACTCACAGGGAACAATAACCCTTGAAGCTTTCTTT.

The chain uses TRBV11-2 and TRBJ2-1; 7 bases fit TRBD1. CDR3 length: 15 amino acids. Trimming removed 3 bases from V and 8 bases from J; junction bases left unmatched: 10. Per germline, CDR1 SGHAT and CDR2 FQNNGV. Here the CDR3 reads CASSLARQGSHEQFF. In DNA, the CDR3 is TGTGCCAGCAGCTTGGCTAGACAGGGAAGCCATGAGCAGTTCTTC.

This chain connects TRBV4-1 to TRBJ2-7; D remains ambiguous. The CDR3 loop spans 14 amino acids. V shed 0 bases and J shed 7 bases, with 13 bases lying between them. CDR1 and CDR2 from the germline V gene are MGHRA and YSYEKL. This CDR3 reads CASSQDPYLWEQYF. The DNA for the CDR3 is TGCGCCAGCAGCCAAGACCCCTACCTCTGGGAGCAGTACTTC.

This clonotype was seen a handful of times. The V gene is TRBV6-2 or TRBV6-3, the J gene TRBJ2-3; D not certain. V lost 2 bases and J lost 8, with 8 bases in between. The CDR3 loop spans 12 amino acids. The germline V gene has CDR1 MNHEY and CDR2 SVGEGT. This CDR3 reads CASSYSAATQYF. The CDR3 DNA sequence: TGTGCCAGCAGTTACAGCGCAGCTACGCAGTATTTT.

V gene TRBV18 combines with J gene TRBJ2-1; D not certain. CDR1 KGHSH and CDR2 LQKENI come from the germline V gene. Deletions cut 5 bases from V and 0 bases from J, with 11 bases between. This CDR3 is built from 15 residues. The CDR3 here is CASSKDRLSYNEQFF. CDR3 coding DNA: TGTGCCAGCTCAAAGGACCGCCTCTCCTACAATGAGCAGTTCTTC.

V is TRBV12-3 or TRBV12-4 and J is TRBJ1-2; D unclear. This CDR3 has 15 residues. The V and J ends lost 6 bases and 3 bases respectively, with 17 bases between them. The DNA for the CDR3 is TGTGCCAGCAGCCACCGTCGGGTCACGGACTATGGCTACACCTTC. This sequence encodes CASSHRRVTDYGYTF.

The gene calls are TRBV12-3 or TRBV12-4 and TRBJ2-5; D tentatively reads TRBD1 or TRBD2 (6 bases each). Trimming left V 6 bases short and J 5 bases short, with 16 bases between. There are 14 residues in the CDR3. DNA of the CDR3: TGTGCCAGCAGACGGGGGCATAGTTTCGAGACCCAGTACTTC. The encoded protein is CASRRGHSFETQYF.

The gene calls are TRBV20-1 and TRBJ2-5; 8 bases fit TRBD2. Trimming at V came to 6 bases and at J to 7 bases, leaving 13 bases not matched to a gene. CDR3 length equals 14 residues. Looked up from germline, CDR1 is DFQATT and CDR2 is SNEGSKA (reference sequence). Here the CDR3 DNA reads TGCAGTGCGCCCCCAGCGGGGGCCCCGGCGACCCAGTACTTC. Protein product: CSAPPAGAPATQYF.

This clonotype showed up just a few times. The V gene is TRBV12-3 or TRBV12-4, the J gene TRBJ1-5; no clear D. V dropped 2 bases and J dropped 15 bases, with 14 bases sitting between them. The CDR3 covers 12 residues. CDR3 sequence: CASSLNSYNAHF. In nucleotides, the CDR3 is TGTGCCAGCAGTTTAAACTCCTATAATGCGCATTTT.

This clonotype appeared a few times. V gene TRBV4-2 combines with J gene TRBJ1-1; D possibly corresponds to TRBD1 (5 bases). Germline CDR1 reads LGHNA; CDR2 reads YNFKEQ. Trimming removed 5 bases at V and 3 bases at J, with 16 bases between. The CDR3 length is 15 residues. CDR3 nucleotide sequence: TGTGCCAGCAGCTCCGACCGTCGGGGGTACACTGAAGCTTTCTTT. The encoded protein is CASSSDRRGYTEAFF.

The chain recombines TRBV29-1 with TRBJ1-1, with D perhaps matching TRBD1 (5 bases). The CDR3 has 12 residues. Trimming left V 7 bases short and J 8 bases short, with 17 bases between. The V gene's germline CDR1 is SQVTM and CDR2 ANQGSEA. The CDR3 region has the DNA TGCAGCGCCACTCCAGGGTCCACCGAAGCTTTCTTT. Residues: CSATPGSTEAFF.

This clonotype was detected a few times. This chain joins TRBV6-1 and TRBJ2-5, with 11 bases fitting TRBD1. V trimming: 7 bases; J trimming: 3 bases; junction bases outside the gene matches: 7. The length of the CDR3 is 15 residues. CDR1 and CDR2 (germline): MNHNS, SASEGT. CDR3 loop: CASKMGTGGKETQYF. In nucleotides, the CDR3 is TGTGCCAGCAAAATGGGGACAGGGGGAAAAGAGACCCAGTACTTC.

This clonotype was detected many times. This chain links TRBV7-9 with TRBJ1-1; D unresolved. CDR1 and CDR2 from the germline V gene are SEHNR and FQNEAQ (reference sequence). The length of the CDR3 is 14 residues. Trimming cost V 0 bases and J 5 bases, with 10 bases left between them. The CDR3 sequence: CASSLAWSGTEAFF. CDR3 DNA: TGTGCCAGCAGCTTAGCGTGGTCGGGAACTGAAGCTTTCTTT.

This clonotype appeared a few times. This chain connects TRBV2 to TRBJ1-1, with a tentative D call TRBD1 (5 bases). The CDR3 totals 13 residues. The V gene's germline CDR1 is SNHLY and CDR2 FYNNEI. V was shortened by 8 bases and J by 4 bases, with 14 bases between the two germline ends. The DNA of the CDR3 is TGTGCCAGCGGGACTAGGACGGGCACTGAAGCTTTCTTT. Translated, it gives CASGTRTGTEAFF.

This chain connects TRBV19 to TRBJ1-4, with a tentative D call TRBD1 (5 bases). The CDR3 sequence is 14 residues long. The V end was cut by 3 bases, the J end by 3 bases, with 8 bases between. Per germline, CDR1 LNHDA and CDR2 SQIVND (reference sequence). DNA for the CDR3: TGTGCCAGTAGTATGACAGTGGCTAATGAAAAACTGTTTTTT. Amino acid sequence: CASSMTVANEKLFF.

V and J are TRBV11-2 and TRBJ2-3; 10 bases fit TRBD2. CDR3 size: 15 residues. CDR1 and CDR2 from the germline V gene are SGHAT and FQNNGV. V lost 5 bases and J lost 5; bases outside the gene matches: 7. CDR3: CASSRSGRVLDTQYF. As DNA, the CDR3 is TGTGCCAGCAGCAGAAGCGGGAGGGTATTAGATACGCAGTATTTT.